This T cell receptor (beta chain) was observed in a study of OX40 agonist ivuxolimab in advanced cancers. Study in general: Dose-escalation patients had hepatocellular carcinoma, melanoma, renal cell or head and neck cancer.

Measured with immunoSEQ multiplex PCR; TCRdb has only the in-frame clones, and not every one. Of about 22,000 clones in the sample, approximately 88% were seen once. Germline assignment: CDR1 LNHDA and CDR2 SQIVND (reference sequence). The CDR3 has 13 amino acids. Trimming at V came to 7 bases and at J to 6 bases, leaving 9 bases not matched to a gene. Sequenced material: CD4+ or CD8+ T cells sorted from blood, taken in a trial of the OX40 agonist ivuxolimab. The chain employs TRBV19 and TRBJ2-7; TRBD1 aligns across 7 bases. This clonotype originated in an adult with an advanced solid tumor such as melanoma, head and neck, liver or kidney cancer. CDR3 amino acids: CASTFGRGTEQYF. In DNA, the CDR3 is TGTGCCAGTACTTTTGGCAGGGGGACCGAGCAGTACTTC.